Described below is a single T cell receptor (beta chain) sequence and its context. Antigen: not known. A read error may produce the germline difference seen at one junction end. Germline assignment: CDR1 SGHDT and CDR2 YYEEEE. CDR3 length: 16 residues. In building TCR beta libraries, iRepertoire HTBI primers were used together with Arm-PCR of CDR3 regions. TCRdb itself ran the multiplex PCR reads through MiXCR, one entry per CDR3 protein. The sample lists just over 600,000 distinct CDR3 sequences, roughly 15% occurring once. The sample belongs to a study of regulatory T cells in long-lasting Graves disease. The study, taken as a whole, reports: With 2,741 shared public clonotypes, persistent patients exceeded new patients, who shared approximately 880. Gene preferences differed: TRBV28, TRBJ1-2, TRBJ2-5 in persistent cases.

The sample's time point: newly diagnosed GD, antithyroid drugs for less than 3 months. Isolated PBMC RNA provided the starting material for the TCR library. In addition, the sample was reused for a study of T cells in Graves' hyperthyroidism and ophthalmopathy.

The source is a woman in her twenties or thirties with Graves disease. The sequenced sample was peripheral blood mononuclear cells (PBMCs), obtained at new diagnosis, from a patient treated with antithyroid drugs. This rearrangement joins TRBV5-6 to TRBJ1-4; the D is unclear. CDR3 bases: TGTGCCAGCAGCTTGGCCGGGAGTGCAACTAGTGAAAAACTGTTTTTT. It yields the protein CASSLAGSATSEKLFF.